The 14 T cell receptor beta chains given below trace back to one sample, sequenced in a study of graft-versus-host responses after intestinal transplantation. The data were produced by immunoSEQ multiplex PCR, yet TCRdb's version contains in-frame clones alone and is incomplete. The profile shows some 90,000 clones, about nine tenths of them singletons. These receptors lack a known antigen. The material was unstimulated CD8+ T cells sorted from spleen or lymph node cells, obtained before transplant. The receptors were gathered from a human donor who was the organ donor for an intestinal transplant.

The rearrangement uses TRBV25-1 and TRBJ2-3; no clear D. Germline CDR1 and CDR2: MGHDK and SYGVNS. V was trimmed by 6 bases and J by 12 bases, leaving 13 bases between them. The CDR3 extends over 11 amino acids. DNA of the CDR3: TGTGCCAGCAGAACCCTAACCGGTCAGTATTTT. Translation: CASRTLTGQYF.

The rearrangement links TRBV27 to TRBJ2-5; weak D call: TRBD1 (5 bases). Germline assignment: CDR1 MNHEY and CDR2 SMNVEV (reference sequence). V was shortened by 6 bases and J by 4 bases, with 15 bases between the two germline ends. The CDR3 extends over 14 amino acids. The CDR3 here is CASSLQGRGETQYF. The CDR3 DNA follows: TGTGCCAGCAGCCTCCAGGGCCGTGGAGAGACCCAGTACTTC.

The chain is built from TRBV14 and TRBJ2-7, with TRBD2 identical over 7 bases. The CDR3 totals 16 residues. Germline CDR1 is SGHDN and CDR2 is FVKESK. V was pared by 1 base and J by 3 bases, with 9 bases of the junction left unmatched. DNA of the CDR3: TGTGCCAGCAGCCAAGGGACTAGTCTCTTCCACTACGAGCAGTACTTC. This encodes CASSQGTSLFHYEQYF.

The CDR3 is CASSAAGTGASSYGYTF. The DNA for the CDR3 is TGTGCCAGCAGCGCGGCCGGGACAGGGGCTTCTAGCTATGGCTACACCTTC. The chain carries TRBV9 and TRBJ1-2; 10 bases are a match to TRBD1. Germline V gene data show CDR1 as SGDLS and CDR2 as YYNGEE. The CDR3 extends over 17 amino acids. The J segment lost 4 bases and the V segment lost 3 bases, leaving 12 bases of the junction unmatched.

The chain is built from TRBV4-2 and TRBJ2-7; D not certain. The CDR3 has 13 amino acids. Germline V gives CDR1 LGHNA, CDR2 YNFKEQ. Trimming took 0 bases from V and 7 from J, leaving 10 bases between them. The CDR3: CASSQDETREQYF. CDR3 nucleotides: TGTGCCAGCAGCCAAGATGAGACAAGGGAGCAGTACTTC.

The chain is built from TRBV28 and TRBJ2-3, with 10 positions matching TRBD2. The germline V gene has CDR1 MDHEN and CDR2 SYDVKM. The V gene end was trimmed by 3 bases and the J gene end by 4 bases; junction bases not matched to a gene: 10. The CDR3 has 17 amino acids. The CDR3 is CASSFPTSGNVADTQYF. For the CDR3, the DNA is TGTGCCAGCAGTTTCCCCACTAGCGGGAATGTGGCAGATACGCAGTATTTT.

The chain is built from TRBV13 and TRBJ1-1, with D perhaps matching TRBD1 (6 bases). The germline CDR1 and CDR2 sequences are PRHDT and FYEKMQ (reference sequence). Trimming removed 5 bases from V and 0 bases from J, with 19 bases in between. CDR3 size: 17 residues. For the CDR3, the DNA is TGTGCCAGCAGCCCGACAGCCGGGGGGCTGGTGAACACTGAAGCTTTCTTT. It is translated as CASSPTAGGLVNTEAFF.

This clone was found a few times. The chain recombines TRBV7-3 with TRBJ1-1; D is unclear. Trimming removed 3 bases at V and 1 base at J, with 6 bases between. The CDR3 totals 13 residues. In germline, CDR1 is SGHTA, CDR2 FQGTGA. The CDR3 here is CASSFSANTEAFF. The DNA of the CDR3 is TGTGCCAGCAGCTTTAGTGCGAACACTGAAGCTTTCTTT.

The chain links TRBV4-3 to TRBJ2-7; 8 nucleotides match TRBD2. The CDR3 consists of 16 residues. CDR1 is LGHNA, CDR2 YSLEER, per germline. The V and J ends lost 0 bases and 1 base, in that order; junction bases with no gene match: 5. The CDR3 DNA is TGCGCCAGCAGCCAAGAACCAGCGGGGGAGTCCTACGAGCAGTACTTC. As protein: CASSQEPAGESYEQYF.

The chain joins TRBV25-1 to TRBJ1-1; D possibly corresponds to TRBD1 (5 bases). V was trimmed by 7 bases and J by 1 base, leaving 19 bases between them. Germline V gene sequence: CDR1 MGHDK, CDR2 SYGVNS. The CDR3 runs 16 residues. Written as DNA, the CDR3 is TGTGCCAGCATTCCCTCTGGGGCGGGGCGGAACACTGAAGCTTTCTTT. Its translation is CASIPSGAGRNTEAFF.

The chain employs TRBV11-2 and TRBJ2-7; D uncertain. Germline CDR1 and CDR2: SGHAT and FQNNGV. The CDR3 has 12 amino acids. Trimming took 1 base from V and 5 from J, leaving 6 bases between them. CDR3 DNA: TGTGCCAGCAGCTTAGGGTCGGACGAGCAGTACTTC. Residues: CASSLGSDEQYF.

The CDR3 bases are TGTGCCAGCAGTTGGGCAGGGTTCGATTCACCCCTCCACTTT. Protein: CASSWAGFDSPLHF. The chain uses TRBV28 and TRBJ1-6; a possible D gene is TRBD1 (5 bases). The germline gives CDR1 MDHEN, CDR2 SYDVKM. V lost 4 bases, J lost 8 bases, and 12 bases lay in between. There are 14 residues in the CDR3. The whole variable domain, filled in from reference TRBV28 and TRBJ1-6, reads DVKVTQSSRYLVKRTGEKVFLECVQDMDHENMFWYRQDPGLGLRLIYFSYDVKMKEKGDIPEGYSVSREKKERFSLILESASTNQTSMYLCASSWAGFDSPLHFGNGTRLTVT.

The V call is TRBV2, the J call TRBJ2-2; TRBD2 matches 7 bases. The V gene's germline CDR1 is SNHLY and CDR2 FYNNEI. V lost 3 bases and J lost 6; bases outside the gene matches: 4. The CDR3 runs 14 residues. The CDR3 DNA sequence: TGTGCCAGCAGTGATAAGCGGGGTGCCGGGGAGCTGTTTTTT. It translates to CASSDKRGAGELFF.

J is TRBJ2-3 and V is TRBV7-3; 8 bases align to TRBD2. The length of the CDR3 is 15 residues. The junction had 7 bases not matched to a gene; V was cut back by 2 bases and J by 6 bases. CDR1 is SGHTA and CDR2 is FQGTGA in the germline V gene. In DNA, the CDR3 is TGTGCCAGCAGCTTACGGCCGGGGGGGGCCGATACGCAGTATTTT. Its translation is CASSLRPGGADTQYF.